This TCR beta chain was observed in a study of OX40 agonist ivuxolimab in advanced cancers. Study summary: As their treatment, patients were administered ivuxolimab, an agonistic anti-OX40 (CD134) antibody. Of the participants, 40% had some prior anti-PD-1, anti-PD-L1 or anti-CTLA-4 therapy, which was allowed.

The data were produced by immunoSEQ multiplex PCR, yet TCRdb's version contains in-frame clones alone and is incomplete. Seen here are 70,000 to 85,000 clones, 85% to 95% observed once, and the top ten hold around 6.1%. Germline CDR1 SGHRS, CDR2 YFSETQ. The germline V and J ends were trimmed by 2 bases and 5 bases, with 10 bases remaining between them. CDR3 size: 13 residues. The sample was CD4+ or CD8+ T cells sorted from blood, taken in a trial of the OX40 agonist ivuxolimab. The rearrangement links TRBV5-1 to TRBJ2-5; D possibly corresponds to TRBD2 (5 bases). The sequence derives from an adult with an advanced solid tumor such as melanoma, head and neck, liver or kidney cancer. Here the CDR3 DNA reads TGCGCCAGCAGCTTCGAAGCGGCGGAGACCCAGTACTTC. Its translation: CASSFEAAETQYF.